This record looks at one T cell receptor (beta chain) sequence and its context. Antigen unknown. Germline and junction disagree at one end, which may indicate a read error. The CDR3 runs to 13 residues. Germline values: CDR1 SGHKS, CDR2 YYEKEE (reference sequence). These data belong to a study of cytomegalovirus exposure and HLA in healthy donors. Use of 60 Vbeta and 13 Jbeta primers characterized the PCR. The table came from immunoSEQ multiplex PCR; TCRdb's copy has only in-frame clones and leaves some out. The table has roughly 120,000 clones, about three quarters seen once. Overall study findings and caveats: Across donors, sequencing depth was assumed by presence/absence analyses to be roughly uniform. A cluster of highly shared sequence variants was likely a sequencing artifact.

This clonotype originated in a man between 45 and 60 years old in good health and CMV-seronegative. The sample was PBMCs. The chain employs TRBV5-5 and TRBJ1-5; possible D gene TRBD1, 5 bases. CDR3 amino acids: CASSQGINQPQQF. CDR3 DNA sequence: TGTGCCAGCAGCCAGGGTATCAATCAGCCCCAGCAGTTT.